This paragraph reports one T cell receptor beta chain. The CDR3 runs to 12 residues. Per germline, CDR1 LGHDT and CDR2 YNNKEL (reference sequence). V shed 0 bases and J shed 10 bases, with 7 bases lying between them. The data derive from a study of blood T cell repertoires in COVID-19. All enrollees were roughly 18 to 95 years old and from roughly 26 US areas. In the original workflow: Reference gene primer amplification gave estimated nucleated cell counts. The method was immunoSEQ multiplex PCR; TCRdb's version includes in-frame clones alone and lacks a portion of them. V and J calls and clone size follow that table, whereas D and trimming were derived from the DNA. The data contain roughly 250,000 clones, about 91% of them singletons.

This rearrangement joins TRBV3-1 (or the pseudogene TRBV3-2) to TRBJ2-1; D gene uncertain. The specimen sequenced was PBMCs or T cells enriched from blood (not recorded which). The origin of this receptor is a woman aged 35 to 49 with acute COVID-19. CDR3 DNA: TGTGCCAGCAGCCAAGATCGAGGAGAGCAGTTCTTC. Its protein is CASSQDRGEQFF.